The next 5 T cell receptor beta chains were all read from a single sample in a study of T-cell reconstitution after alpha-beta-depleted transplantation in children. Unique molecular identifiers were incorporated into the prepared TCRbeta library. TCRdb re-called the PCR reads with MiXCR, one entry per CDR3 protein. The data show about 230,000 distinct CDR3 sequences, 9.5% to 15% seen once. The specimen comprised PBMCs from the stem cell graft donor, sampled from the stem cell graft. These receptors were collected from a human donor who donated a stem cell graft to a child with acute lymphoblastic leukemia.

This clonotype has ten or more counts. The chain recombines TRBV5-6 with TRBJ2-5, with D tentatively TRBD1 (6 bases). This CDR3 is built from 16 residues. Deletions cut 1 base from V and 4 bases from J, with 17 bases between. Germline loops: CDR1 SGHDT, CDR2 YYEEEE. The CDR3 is CASSLSWGQRGETQYF. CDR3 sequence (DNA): TGTGCCAGCAGCTTGTCTTGGGGGCAAAGGGGAGAGACCCAGTACTTC.

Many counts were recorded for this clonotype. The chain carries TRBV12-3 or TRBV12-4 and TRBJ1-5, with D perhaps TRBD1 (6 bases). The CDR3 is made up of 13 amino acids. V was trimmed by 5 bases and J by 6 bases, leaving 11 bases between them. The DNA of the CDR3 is TGTGCCAGCAGTCTCAGGGGCGGTCAGCCCCAGCATTTT. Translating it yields CASSLRGGQPQHF.

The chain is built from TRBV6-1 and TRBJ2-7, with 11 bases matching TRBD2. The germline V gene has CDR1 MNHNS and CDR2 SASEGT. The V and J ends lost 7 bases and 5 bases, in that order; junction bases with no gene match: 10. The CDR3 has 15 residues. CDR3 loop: CASTDTSGSSNEQYF. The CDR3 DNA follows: TGTGCCAGCACTGACACTAGCGGGAGTAGCAACGAGCAGTACTTC.

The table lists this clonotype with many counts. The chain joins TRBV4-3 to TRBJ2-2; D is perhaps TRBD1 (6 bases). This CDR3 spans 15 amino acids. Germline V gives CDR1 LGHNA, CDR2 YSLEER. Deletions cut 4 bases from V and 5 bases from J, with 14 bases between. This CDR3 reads CASSRSSQGTGELFF. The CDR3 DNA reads TGCGCCAGCAGCCGAAGTTCCCAGGGGACCGGGGAGCTGTTTTTT.

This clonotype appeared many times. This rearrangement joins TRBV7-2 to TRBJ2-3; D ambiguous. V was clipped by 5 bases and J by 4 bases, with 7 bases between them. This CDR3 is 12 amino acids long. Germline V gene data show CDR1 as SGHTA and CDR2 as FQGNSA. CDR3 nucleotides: TGTGCCAGCAGCATGGTATCAGATACGCAGTATTTT. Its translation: CASSMVSDTQYF.